These T cell receptor beta chains were read from a single sample in a study of blood T cell repertoires in COVID-19. Clones were sequenced by immunoSEQ multiplex PCR, and TCRdb holds only the in-frame ones, with some missing. The sample has roughly 520,000 clones, around nine tenths seen once. The sample was PBMCs or T cells enriched from blood (not recorded which). The origin of the receptors is a woman aged 40 to 55 who had recovered from COVID-19. Each CDR3 is given with its conserved first and last residue. The D gene is left open where the match is weak. For some rows the clone size is stated as once, few or many, or as a class when expanded; others skip it.

d_gene	abundance	v_gene	j_gene	CDR3aa	CDR3nt
NA	NA	TRBV6-2/TRBV6-3	TRBJ1-4	CASSGYSYREATNEKLFF	TGTGCCAGCAGTGGATACAGTTACCGGGAAGCAACTAATGAAAAACTGTTTTTT
TRBD2	NA	TRBV10-2	TRBJ2-7	CASLLGLAGTYEQYF	TGCGCCAGTCTCCTGGGACTAGCGGGAACCTACGAGCAGTACTTC
NA	once	TRBV5-4	TRBJ2-1	CASSLDLWRSSEQFF	TGTGCCAGCAGCTTGGACCTCTGGAGGTCGAGTGAGCAGTTCTTC
TRBD1	few	TRBV7-9	TRBJ2-1	CASSLGGRGLNEQFF	TGTGCCAGCAGCTTAGGGGGCAGGGGGCTCAATGAGCAGTTCTTC
TRBD1	once	TRBV5-1	TRBJ2-2	CASSTEPGQAAGELFF	TGCGCCAGCAGCACAGAACCGGGACAGGCCGCCGGGGAGCTGTTTTTT
NA	NA	TRBV9	TRBJ1-1	CASSVGTANTEAFF	TGTGCCAGCAGCGTAGGAACAGCCAACACTGAAGCTTTCTTT
NA	few	TRBV6-2/TRBV6-3	TRBJ2-7	CASSYPPTGWSYEQYF	TGTGCCAGCAGTTACCCCCCTACGGGTTGGAGTTACGAGCAGTACTTC
NA	NA	TRBV15	TRBJ1-2	CATSGGRDGSNYGYTF	TGTGCCACCAGCGGGGGCCGAGACGGTTCTAACTATGGCTACACCTTC
TRBD2	once	TRBV27	TRBJ2-1	CATLGLAASYNEQFF	TGTGCCACCCTGGGGCTAGCGGCCTCCTACAATGAGCAGTTCTTC
TRBD2	NA	TRBV14	TRBJ2-7	CASSQEKLGLAGRYEQYF	TGTGCCAGCAGCCAAGAAAAACTGGGACTAGCGGGTCGCTACGAGCAGTACTTC
TRBD2	NA	TRBV10-3	TRBJ2-2	CAISGYKAGAGGELFF	TGTGCCATCAGTGGATATAAAGCGGGAGCGGGCGGGGAGCTGTTTTTT
TRBD2	NA	TRBV18	TRBJ2-3	CASSPFPSGSGADTQYF	TGTGCCAGCTCACCCTTTCCTAGCGGGAGTGGGGCAGATACGCAGTATTTT
NA	NA	TRBV19	TRBJ1-2	CASGAGVNYGYTF	TGTGCCAGTGGGGCGGGGGTCAACTATGGCTACACCTTC
NA	once	TRBV7-8	TRBJ1-3	CASSSFGGTSSGNTIYF	TGTGCCAGCAGCTCCTTCGGAGGGACTAGCTCTGGAAACACCATATATTTT
TRBD1	NA	TRBV25-1	TRBJ1-1	CASSEPNRGYTEAFF	TGTGCCAGCAGTGAACCAAACAGGGGATACACTGAAGCTTTCTTT
TRBD1	NA	TRBV7-2	TRBJ1-1	CASSSGQGNEAFF	TGTGCCAGCAGCTCGGGACAGGGGAATGAAGCTTTCTTT
NA	NA	TRBV29-1	TRBJ1-2	CSVMGQGLGYTF	TGCAGCGTTATGGGGCAGGGACTTGGCTACACCTTC
TRBD2	NA	TRBV11-2	TRBJ2-7	CASSLRGSSGPGYEQYF	TGTGCCAGCAGCTTAAGAGGTTCTAGCGGACCCGGCTACGAGCAGTACTTC
NA	NA	TRBV7-2	TRBJ1-1	CASSLGVTDKAFF	TGTGCCAGCAGCTTAGGGGTAACAGATAAAGCTTTCTTT
NA	NA	TRBV3-1/TRBV3-2	TRBJ2-5	CASSQDAVAGVSQETQYF	TGTGCCAGCAGCCAAGATGCGGTCGCCGGGGTATCACAAGAGACCCAGTACTTC
NA	NA	TRBV7-6	TRBJ2-3	CASSYTGGRGTDTQYF	TGTGCCAGCAGCTATACCGGAGGAAGGGGCACAGATACGCAGTATTTT
TRBD2	NA	TRBV12-3/TRBV12-4	TRBJ2-1	CASSLRSGGFQFF	TGTGCCAGCAGTTTACGTTCGGGGGGATTCCAGTTCTTC
TRBD1	NA	TRBV5-4	TRBJ2-7	CASSLVPSGTAYYEQYF	TGTGCCAGCAGCCTGGTTCCTAGTGGGACAGCTTATTACGAGCAGTACTTC
NA	once	TRBV4-3	TRBJ1-5	CASSQDLAPNQPQHF	TGCGCCAGCAGCCAAGACCTGGCTCCTAATCAGCCCCAGCATTTT
NA	NA	TRBV7-9	TRBJ2-7	CASSIGQNSYEQYF	TGTGCCAGCAGTATCGGACAGAACTCCTACGAGCAGTACTTC
NA	NA	TRBV6-5	TRBJ2-1	CASRTWTADYNEQFF	TGTGCCAGCAGGACGTGGACAGCCGATTACAATGAGCAGTTCTTC
NA	NA	TRBV27	TRBJ2-3	CASSFERNPDTQYF	TGTGCCAGCAGTTTCGAGCGGAACCCAGATACGCAGTATTTT
NA	NA	TRBV6-2/TRBV6-3	TRBJ1-1	CASSWGGLNTEAFF	TGTGCCAGCAGTTGGGGGGGGCTAAACACTGAAGCTTTCTTT
NA	once	TRBV19	TRBJ2-3	CASSITGEVTDTQYF	TGTGCCAGTAGTATCACGGGGGAGGTCACAGATACGCAGTATTTT
NA	NA	TRBV2	TRBJ1-4	CASSLGLGEKLFF	TGTGCCAGCAGTCTGGGGCTAGGGGAAAAACTGTTTTTT
NA	NA	TRBV5-1	TRBJ2-5	CASSLISGQQETQYF	TGCGCCAGCAGCTTGATCTCGGGACAACAAGAGACCCAGTACTTC
NA	NA	TRBV14	TRBJ2-1	CASSPQGSHYRAYNEQFF	TGTGCCAGCAGCCCACAAGGGTCCCATTACAGGGCCTACAATGAGCAGTTCTTC
TRBD1	NA	TRBV7-2	TRBJ1-2	CASSRQGYGYTF	TGTGCCAGCAGCAGACAGGGGTATGGCTACACCTTC
TRBD2	NA	TRBV7-2	TRBJ2-1	CASSNGRLAGRDEQFF	TGTGCCAGCAGCAACGGTCGACTAGCGGGGCGGGATGAGCAGTTCTTC
NA	NA	TRBV2	TRBJ2-5	CASSVRGKQETQYF	TGTGCCAGCAGTGTTAGGGGGAAACAAGAGACCCAGTACTTC
TRBD1	NA	TRBV7-8	TRBJ1-4	CASSLQRDRIPGRLFF	TGTGCCAGCAGCTTACAGAGGGACAGGATTCCCGGTAGACTGTTTTTT